Listed below are T cell receptor beta chains from one sample, sequenced in a study of T cells in Graves' hyperthyroidism and ophthalmopathy. Each CDR3 protein is one row after TCRdb ran MiXCR on the multiplex PCR reads. The repertoire holds hundreds of thousands of distinct CDR3 sequences, about 15% seen once, with 4% to 5.5% in the top ten. Sequenced material: blood. The receptors stem from a woman in her forties with Graves' ophthalmopathy. The CDR3 runs from the conserved cysteine through the conserved F or W. D genes are given only for firm matches. The size field is filled for only some rows; it gives once, few, many or a size class.

TRBD1	TRBJ2-3	many	TRBV12-3/TRBV12-4	TGTGCCAGCAGTCGGACAGGGGCAGATACGCAGTATTTT	CASSRTGADTQYF
.	TRBJ1-5	many	TRBV7-2	TGTGCCAGCAGCTTAGCAGGGTTTAGCAATCAGCCCCAGCATTTT	CASSLAGFSNQPQHF
.	TRBJ2-2	many	TRBV28	TGTGCCAGCAGTCCTCTCCTTGAGAGTTACACCGGGGAGCTGTTTTTT	CASSPLLESYTGELFF
TRBD1	TRBJ1-1	many	TRBV4-1	TGCGCCAGCAGCCAAGGAGACAGGGGAGGAGCTGAAGCTTTCTTT	CASSQGDRGGAEAFF
.	TRBJ2-7	few	TRBV7-9	TGTGCCAGCAGCTTTGGGACACTAGACGAATACGAGCAGTACTTC	CASSFGTLDEYEQYF
.	TRBJ1-1	.	TRBV7-2	TGTGCCAGCAGCTTTTCGCTAAATACAGCCACCGGGGCTTTCTTT	CASSFSLNTATGAFF
.	TRBJ2-7	many	TRBV28	TGTGCCAGCACGGGACTTAACTACGAGCAGTACTTC	CASTGLNYEQYF
.	TRBJ1-1	.	TRBV28	TGTGCCAGCACCCCTTGGGGGGCGGGGGACACTGAAGCTTTCTTT	CASTPWGAGDTEAFF
TRBD2	TRBJ2-3	many	TRBV12-5	TGTGCTAGTGGCAATGGGGGGGAGGGCCGGAATACGCAGTATTTT	CASGNGGEGRNTQYF
TRBD1	TRBJ1-6	many	TRBV6-4	TGTGCCAGCAGTGACTGGACAGGTCCCCCGAATTCACCCCTCCACTTT	CASSDWTGPPNSPLHF
TRBD2	TRBJ2-2	many	TRBV2	TGTGCCAGCAGTGAATTTCGGCTAGCGGGAGTCCCCGGGGAGCTGTTTTTT	CASSEFRLAGVPGELFF
.	TRBJ2-2	.	TRBV4-1	TGCGCCAGCAGCCAGTTCCTTAGTTCGGGAGCGAACACCGGGGAGCTGTTTTTT	CASSQFLSSGANTGELFF
.	TRBJ2-5	many	TRBV28	TGTGCCAGCACGAAGGAAGGCTCAGGAGGGACCCAGTACTTC	CASTKEGSGGTQYF
TRBD2	TRBJ2-7	many	TRBV6-5	TGTGCCAGCAGTTCGACTAGCTCGAACTACGAGCAGTACTTC	CASSSTSSNYEQYF
.	TRBJ1-1	many	TRBV6-1	TGTGCCAGCAGTGAAGCGGCATCCCTGAAAACTGAAGCTTTCTTT	CASSEAASLKTEAFF
.	TRBJ2-7	many	TRBV27	TGTGCCAGCAGTTACGGCGTAGGGGAGCAGTACTTC	CASSYGVGEQYF
.	TRBJ1-2	.	TRBV11-2	TGTGCCAGCAGCGGAATCGATCCTAACTATGGCTACACCTTC	CASSGIDPNYGYTF
.	TRBJ1-1	.	TRBV19	TGTGCCAGTAGTTCATTCCTGGGAAACACTGAAGCTTTCTTT	CASSSFLGNTEAFF
.	TRBJ2-7	many	TRBV6-5	TGTGCCAGCAGTTACACCGGGGTCTACGAGCAGTACTTC	CASSYTGVYEQYF
TRBD1	TRBJ2-5	few	TRBV9	TGTGCCAGCAGCCCCCGTAGCGAGCTCTGGACAGGTCAAGAGACCCAGTACTTC	CASSPRSELWTGQETQYF
.	TRBJ2-7	.	TRBV11-2	TGTGCCAGCAGCTTAGATCGTGGCAGGGCGTACGAGCAGTACTTC	CASSLDRGRAYEQYF
TRBD2	TRBJ2-7	.	TRBV7-9	TGTGCCAGCAGCCATCCGGGACTAGCGATCGACGAGCAGTACTTC	CASSHPGLAIDEQYF
TRBD1	TRBJ2-2	many	TRBV7-2	TGTGCCAGCAGCCGCCGGGACAGGGGCGGGGAGCTGTTTTTT	CASSRRDRGGELFF
.	TRBJ2-2	.	TRBV6-1	TGTGCCAGCAGTGAATGGGGGGTTGGGTCTGGGGAGCTGTTTTTT	CASSEWGVGSGELFF
.	TRBJ2-2	.	TRBV28	TGTGCCAGCAGTTTACCACGGGCTGGCGGGGAGCTGTTTTTT	CASSLPRAGGELFF